One and the same sample provided the 30 T cell receptor beta chains below, sequenced in a study of cytomegalovirus exposure and HLA in healthy donors. The PCR ran on 60 Vbeta and 13 Jbeta primers. The method was immunoSEQ multiplex PCR; TCRdb's version includes in-frame clones alone and lacks a portion of them. Among 100,000 to 150,000 clones listed, approximately 72% were seen once. The sample taken for sequencing was PBMCs. Source of these receptors: a human donor in good health.

V and J are TRBV15 and TRBJ1-4; the match to TRBD1 covers 10 bases. CDR3 length equals 16 residues. After removal of 0 bases from V and 5 bases from J, the junction contained 3 bases not matched to a gene. Germline V gene lookup returns CDR1 LNHNV and CDR2 YYDKDF (reference sequence). The CDR3 is CATSRDTGQGNEKLFF. The CDR3 nucleotides are TGTGCCACCAGCAGAGATACGGGACAGGGGAATGAAAAACTGTTTTTT.

The CDR3 DNA follows: TGTGCCAGCAGCGTAGGACAGGCTAGGGATACGCAGTATTTT. This codes for CASSVGQARDTQYF. This chain connects TRBV6-1 to TRBJ2-3; 7 bases line up with TRBD1. Germline loops: CDR1 MNHNS, CDR2 SASEGT. V trimming: 6 bases; J trimming: 6 bases; junction bases outside the gene matches: 9. The CDR3 runs 14 residues.

The V gene is TRBV5-5, the J gene TRBJ1-6; 8 nucleotides match TRBD1. J gave up 0 bases and V 0 bases, and 5 bases lay outside the gene matches. Germline assignment: CDR1 SGHKS and CDR2 YYEKEE (reference sequence). The length of the CDR3 is 18 residues. Here the CDR3 reads CASSLGAGGYSYNSPLHF. CDR3 DNA sequence: TGTGCCAGCAGCTTGGGAGCAGGGGGCTACTCCTATAATTCACCCCTCCACTTT.

Concerning this clone itself: The sample carries other DNA sequences with the same CDR3. This chain links TRBV5-1 with TRBJ1-6; D is possibly TRBD1 (6 bases). The V and J ends lost 0 bases and 4 bases respectively, with 14 bases between them. CDR3 length: 17 amino acids. CDR1 and CDR2 from the germline V gene are SGHRS and YFSETQ. The CDR3 nucleotides are TGCGCCAGCAGCTTGGAAGGACAGCACGGGTATAATTCACCCCTCCACTTT. It encodes CASSLEGQHGYNSPLHF.

This clone was counted once. A junction end diverges from the germline sequence, so it may reflect a read error. V is TRBV7-9 and J is TRBJ1-1, with a tentative D call TRBD1 (6 bases). Germline-derived CDR1 and CDR2 are SEHNR and FQNEAQ (reference sequence). The length of the CDR3 is 14 residues. In nucleotides, the CDR3 is TGTTCCAGCAGCCAGGGGATGGGGGTCACTAAAGCTTTCTTT. It is translated as CSSSQGMGVTKAFF.

The chain carries TRBV2 and TRBJ1-6, with D perhaps TRBD1 (5 bases). The CDR3 length is 16 residues. Germline V gene lookup returns CDR1 SNHLY and CDR2 FYNNEI. V lost 3 bases and J lost 12, with 21 bases in between. The CDR3 DNA follows: TGTGCCAGCAGTGAGGCCCGTACAGGACATTCCGTACCCCTCCACTTT. Translated, it gives CASSEARTGHSVPLHF.

This chain uses TRBV5-1 with TRBJ2-2; tentative D call: TRBD1 (7 bases). From germline, CDR1 is SGHRS and CDR2 YFSETQ. Trimming removed 0 bases from V and 4 bases from J, with 13 bases in between. This CDR3 is 16 amino acids long. CDR3 amino acids: CASSLGRQGGTGELFF. The CDR3 nucleotides read TGCGCCAGCAGCTTGGGGCGACAGGGAGGCACCGGGGAGCTGTTTTTT.

The chain uses TRBV7-8 and TRBJ1-2, with D unclear. This CDR3 is 15 amino acids long. Trimming removed 3 bases at V and 0 bases at J, with 11 bases between. The germline gives CDR1 SGHVS, CDR2 FQNEAQ. The CDR3 sequence is CASSLVTRANYGYTF. CDR3 nucleotides: TGTGCCAGCAGCTTGGTTACTAGAGCTAACTATGGCTACACCTTC.

This clone came up a few times. The chain uses TRBV28 and TRBJ2-7, with D perhaps TRBD2 (5 bases). The CDR3 consists of 14 residues. V lost 7 bases and J lost 2, with 15 bases in between. The germline V gene has CDR1 MDHEN and CDR2 SYDVKM. The CDR3 loop reads CASTGRGITYEQYF. CDR3 coding DNA: TGTGCCAGCACCGGCAGAGGGATAACCTACGAGCAGTACTTC.

This chain joins TRBV4-1 and TRBJ2-3, with D perhaps TRBD2 (6 bases). The CDR3 sequence is 14 residues long. V shed 0 bases and J shed 5 bases, with 9 bases lying between them. The V gene's germline CDR1 is MGHRA and CDR2 YSYEKL. The CDR3 coding sequence is TGCGCCAGCAGCCAAGAGGGGGGTGAAGATACGCAGTATTTT. Its translation: CASSQEGGEDTQYF.

This chain uses TRBV4-3 with TRBJ2-2, with D possibly TRBD2 on 5 matching bases. CDR3 length: 16 amino acids. The V gene's germline CDR1 is LGHNA and CDR2 YSLEER. Trimming cost V 0 bases and J 2 bases, with 10 bases left between them. CDR3: CASSQDWLANTGELFF. In DNA form, the CDR3 reads TGCGCCAGCAGCCAAGATTGGCTAGCCAACACCGGGGAGCTGTTTTTT.

The gene calls are TRBV9 and TRBJ1-4; 8 bases agree with TRBD1. J was trimmed by 2 bases and V by 4 bases; bases with no gene match: 4. This CDR3 region has 15 residues. The germline V gene has CDR1 SGDLS and CDR2 YYNGEE. The CDR3 sequence: CASSPRTGTNEKLFF. The CDR3 DNA sequence: TGTGCCAGCAGCCCAAGGACAGGGACTAATGAAAAACTGTTTTTT.

A note on this clone: At one of its ends the junction is not consistent with the germline gene, which may arise from a read error. The chain uses TRBV30 and TRBJ1-2; a weak D match, TRBD1 (6 bases). The CDR3 has 13 residues. The germline gives CDR1 GTSNPN, CDR2 SVGIG (reference sequence). The CDR3 DNA is TGTGCCAGGAGGGCTAAGGGGGACTATGGCTACACCTTC. Translating it yields CARRAKGDYGYTF.

The table lists this clone with a few counts. The chain joins TRBV25-1 to TRBJ1-5; 7 bases agree with TRBD1. Trimming cost V 4 bases and J 3 bases; bases outside gene matches: 6. Germline values: CDR1 MGHDK, CDR2 SYGVNS. The CDR3 is made up of 15 amino acids. The CDR3 loop is CASSAPGQPNQPQHF. In nucleotides, the CDR3 is TGTGCCAGCAGTGCACCGGGACAGCCCAATCAGCCCCAGCATTTT.

The chain recombines TRBV14 with TRBJ2-1; 7 nucleotides match TRBD1. V shed 4 bases and J 4 bases; nucleotides not matched to a gene: 7. CDR1 is SGHDN, CDR2 FVKESK, per germline. There are 15 residues in the CDR3. The CDR3 DNA is TGTGCCAGCAGCCTTACGGACAGGATTTACAATGAGCAGTTCTTC. Its translation: CASSLTDRIYNEQFF.

This sequence joins TRBV11-1 and TRBJ2-5, with 8 bases aligning to TRBD1. After removal of 4 bases from V and 4 bases from J, the junction contained 8 bases not matched to a gene. In germline, CDR1 is SGHAT, CDR2 FQDESV (reference sequence). The CDR3 consists of 15 residues. The CDR3 region is CASSSPTGVAETQYF. The DNA for the CDR3 is TGTGCCAGCAGCTCGCCGACAGGGGTGGCAGAGACCCAGTACTTC.

The chain carries TRBV29-1 and TRBJ1-1, with D possibly being TRBD1 (5 bases). From germline, CDR1 is SQVTM and CDR2 ANQGSEA. CDR3 length equals 13 residues. Trimming pared 1 base from V and 1 base from J, leaving 7 bases between. This CDR3 reads CSVEVGGNTEAFF. In nucleotides, the CDR3 is TGCAGCGTTGAAGTGGGGGGGAACACTGAAGCTTTCTTT.

This chain joins TRBV5-4 and TRBJ2-7; TRBD1 agrees at 11 bases. The V gene's germline CDR1 is SGHNT and CDR2 YYREEE (reference sequence). V lost 0 bases and J lost 3; bases outside the gene matches: 5. The CDR3 length is 16 residues. The chain's CDR3 is CASSLAGQGAIYEQYF. The CDR3 region has the DNA TGTGCCAGCAGCTTGGCTGGACAGGGGGCCATCTACGAGCAGTACTTC.

This chain uses TRBV6-1 with TRBJ1-5; D unresolved. Germline V lookup: CDR1 MNHNS, CDR2 SASEGT. Trimming cost V 11 bases and J 5 bases, with 10 bases left between them. The CDR3 length is 11 residues. CDR3 residues: CAGGIYQPQHF. The CDR3 DNA is TGTGCCGGAGGGATCTATCAGCCCCAGCATTTT.

This clone was detected only a few times. The genes are TRBV6-5 and TRBJ1-2, with a weak D call TRBD1 (5 bases). Trimming shortened V by 2 bases and J by 6 bases, and 16 bases separated the two germline ends. Germline CDR1 reads MNHEY; CDR2 reads SVGAGI. The CDR3 totals 15 residues. CDR3 protein: CASSYASGYSNGYTF. The CDR3, as DNA: TGTGCCAGCAGTTACGCATCAGGGTACTCCAATGGCTACACCTTC.

The chain employs TRBV7-9 and TRBJ2-1; the D gene is possibly TRBD2 (6 bases). CDR3 length: 15 amino acids. CDR1 and CDR2 from the germline V gene are SEHNR and FQNEAQ (reference sequence). With 2 bases removed from V and 0 bases from J, the gap between germline ends came to 8 bases. The CDR3 DNA reads TGTGCCAGCAGCTTATGGCGGGGCTCCTACAATGAGCAGTTCTTC. Its translation: CASSLWRGSYNEQFF.

This clone was detected once. The chain joins TRBV5-1 to TRBJ2-2, with TRBD2 identical over 8 bases. CDR1 SGHRS and CDR2 YFSETQ come from the germline V gene. V gave up 0 bases and J gave up 7 bases; unmatched junction bases: 5. The CDR3 extends over 15 amino acids. The CDR3 coding sequence is TGCGCCAGCAGCTTGGCCAGCGGGAGTGGCGGGGAGCTGTTTTTT. Translation gives CASSLASGSGGELFF.

This chain joins TRBV5-4 and TRBJ2-3; possibly TRBD2 for D (5 bases). V lost 4 bases and J 2 bases, leaving 14 bases between the germline ends. The CDR3 has 15 amino acids. The germline V gene encodes CDR1 SGHNT and CDR2 YYREEE (reference sequence). The CDR3 is CASSILALSTDTQYF. The CDR3 DNA reads TGTGCCAGCAGCATCTTAGCGTTGTCCACAGATACGCAGTATTTT. Based on the CDR3 plus reference TRBV5-4 and TRBJ2-3, the full variable domain is ETGVTQSPTHLIKTRGQQVTLRCSSQSGHNTVSWYQQALGQGPQFIFQYYREEENGRGNFPPRFSGLQFPNYSSELNVNALELDDSALYLCASSILALSTDTQYFGPGTRLTVL.

The rearrangement uses TRBV5-1 and TRBJ2-2, with 10 bases identical to TRBD2. This CDR3 is 16 amino acids long. From germline, CDR1 is SGHRS and CDR2 YFSETQ. Trimming took 4 bases from V and 4 from J; bases not matched to a gene: 7. The CDR3 is CASSLRAGGSTGELFF. The CDR3 DNA follows: TGCGCCAGCAGCCTCCGAGCGGGGGGGTCCACCGGGGAGCTGTTTTTT.

The genes are TRBV19 and TRBJ2-1, with 8 bases that match TRBD2. Per germline, CDR1 LNHDA and CDR2 SQIVND (reference sequence). This CDR3 is 13 amino acids long. Losses at the gene ends were 1 base for V and 7 bases for J; bases not matched to a gene: 0. The CDR3 here is CASSIASGNEQFF. The CDR3 DNA reads as TGTGCCAGTAGTATAGCTAGCGGGAATGAGCAGTTCTTC. Full variable domain (rest looked up from reference TRBV19 and TRBJ2-1): DGGITQSPKYLFRKEGQNVTLSCEQNLNHDAMYWYRQDPGQGLRLIYYSQIVNDFQKGDIAEGYSVSREKKESFPLTVTSAQKNPTAFYLCASSIASGNEQFFGPGTRLTVL.

The chain couples TRBV5-6 to TRBJ2-1; D is possibly TRBD1 (5 bases). Germline CDR1 is SGHDT and CDR2 is YYEEEE. This CDR3 has 17 amino acids. The V gene lost 1 base and the J gene lost 2 bases, with 16 bases spanning the gap. The CDR3 protein is CASSLSFRGTPYNEQFF. CDR3 DNA sequence: TGTGCCAGCAGCTTGTCATTTAGGGGAACCCCCTACAATGAGCAGTTCTTC.

The CDR3 DNA is TGTGCTAGTGGTTTGACGCAGGGCCGCACAGATACGCAGTATTTT. Translating gives CASGLTQGRTDTQYF. The V and J genes are TRBV12-5 and TRBJ2-3; TRBD1 is a possible D gene (5 bases). The germline gives CDR1 LGHNT, CDR2 FRNRAP. Trimming removed 2 bases from V and 1 base from J, with 10 bases in between. The CDR3 is made up of 15 amino acids.

CDR3 residues: CASSLFPRTSGGSTDTQYF. As DNA, the CDR3 is TGTGCCAGCAGTTTATTCCCTCGGACTAGCGGGGGGAGCACAGATACGCAGTATTTT. The chain recombines TRBV27 with TRBJ2-3; 14 bases agree with TRBD2. CDR3 length: 19 amino acids. V gave up 1 base and J gave up 0 bases; unmatched junction bases: 6. Germline V CDR1 and CDR2: MNHEY, SMNVEV (reference sequence).

The chain has TRBV6-1 and TRBJ2-1, with TRBD2 matching over 12 bases. V shed 4 bases and J 2 bases; nucleotides not matched to a gene: 3. Germline assignment: CDR1 MNHNS and CDR2 SASEGT. There are 16 residues in the CDR3. The CDR3 loop is CASSAPSGGAYNEQFF. CDR3 nucleotide sequence: TGTGCCAGCAGTGCCCCTAGCGGGGGGGCCTACAATGAGCAGTTCTTC.

This clone was observed a single time. The chain links TRBV5-1 to TRBJ1-4, with a possible D match to TRBD1 (6 bases). This CDR3 is built from 15 residues. Trimming shortened V by 3 bases and J by 7 bases, and 16 bases separated the two germline ends. Germline V gene sequence: CDR1 SGHRS, CDR2 YFSETQ. The CDR3 reads CASSSGAGDGEKLFF. The CDR3 coding sequence is TGCGCCAGCAGCTCGGGGGCGGGGGACGGTGAAAAACTGTTTTTT.